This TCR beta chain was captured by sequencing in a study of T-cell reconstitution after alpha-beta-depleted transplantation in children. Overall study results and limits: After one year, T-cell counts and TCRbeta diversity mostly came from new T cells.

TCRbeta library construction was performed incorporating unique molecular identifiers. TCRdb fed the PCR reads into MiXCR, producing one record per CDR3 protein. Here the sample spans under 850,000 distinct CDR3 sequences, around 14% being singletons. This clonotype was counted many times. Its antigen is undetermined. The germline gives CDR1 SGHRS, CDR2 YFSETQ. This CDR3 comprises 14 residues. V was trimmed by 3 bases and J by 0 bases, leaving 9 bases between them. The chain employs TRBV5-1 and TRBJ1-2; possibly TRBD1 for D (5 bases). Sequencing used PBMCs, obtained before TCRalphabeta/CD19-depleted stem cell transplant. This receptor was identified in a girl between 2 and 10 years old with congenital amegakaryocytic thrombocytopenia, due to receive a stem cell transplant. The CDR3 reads CASSSLQANYGYTF. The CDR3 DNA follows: TGCGCCAGCAGCTCACTACAGGCTAACTATGGCTACACCTTC.